These T cell receptor beta chains were read from a single sample in a study of shared clonotypes between healthy human individuals. The table came from immunoSEQ multiplex PCR; TCRdb's copy has only in-frame clones and leaves some out. Of 750,000 to 1,000,000 clones listed, over 90% are singletons. Sequencing used naive CD8+ T cells sorted from blood. The receptor source for this set is a man aged 25 to 40 in good health. The CDR3 runs from the conserved cysteine through the conserved F or W. D genes are given only for firm matches. The size of a clone is reported for some rows only, either as once, few or many, or as a class for expanded clones.

abundance	v_gene	d_gene	j_gene	CDR3nt	CDR3aa
-	TRBV6-5	TRBD1	TRBJ2-6	TGTGCCAGCAGTCTTCAGGGGGCTGGGGCCAACGTCCTGACTTTC	CASSLQGAGANVLTF
-	TRBV11-2	-	TRBJ2-1	TGCGCCAGCAGCCAAGTAACAGGGACCTACAATGAGCAGTTCTTC	CASSQVTGTYNEQFF
-	TRBV4-2	-	TRBJ2-3	TGTGCCAGCAGCCAAGGGGTGGGCGCCAGCACAGATACGCAGTATTTT	CASSQGVGASTDTQYF
-	TRBV27	-	TRBJ1-1	TGTGCCAGCAGCGTACAGGGAAACACTGAAGCTTTCTTT	CASSVQGNTEAFF
-	TRBV6-1	TRBD2	TRBJ2-7	TGTGCCAGCAGTGGCCGACTAGCAGGCGAGCAGTACTTC	CASSGRLAGEQYF
-	TRBV27	-	TRBJ1-1	TGTGCCAGCAGTTCCGCGTGGGGGCAAAACACTGAAGCTTTCTTT	CASSSAWGQNTEAFF
-	TRBV7-6	-	TRBJ2-1	TGTGCCAGCAGCTGGACGGTAGGAGGGAGCTACAATGAGCAGTTCTTC	CASSWTVGGSYNEQFF
-	TRBV13	TRBD1	TRBJ2-7	TGTGCCAGCAGCCCTGGGACAGGGAGTAACGAGCAGTACTTC	CASSPGTGSNEQYF
-	TRBV28	TRBD1	TRBJ2-5	TGTGCCAGCAGTTTCGTCACAGGGGGATCCCGAGAGACCCAGTACTTC	CASSFVTGGSRETQYF
-	TRBV7-2	-	TRBJ2-2	TGTGCCAGCAGCCCTATAGCTGGAGCCCTCAACACCGGGGAGCTGTTTTTT	CASSPIAGALNTGELFF
once	TRBV7-9	TRBD2	TRBJ2-2	TGTGCCAGCAGCTTAGGCGGGAGCCCCTCCGGGGAGCTGTTTTTT	CASSLGGSPSGELFF
-	TRBV15	TRBD2	TRBJ2-1	TGTGCGGCGGGTTTCGGGCGGGAGGGCCCCGATGAGCAGTTCTTC	CAAGFGREGPDEQFF
-	TRBV7-9	-	TRBJ1-1	TGTGCCAGCAGCTTTAAGAAAGCTGAAGCTTTCTTT	CASSFKKAEAFF
-	TRBV7-8	TRBD1	TRBJ1-1	TGTGCCAGCAGCTTAACCATGACGGGACAGACCCAATCGGTTTGGAACACTGAAGCTTTCTTT	CASSLTMTGQTQSVWNTEAFF
-	TRBV6-6	-	TRBJ2-7	TGTGCCAGCAGTCCAAGCGGGGGACAGTTCGAGCAGTACTTC	CASSPSGGQFEQYF
few	TRBV4-1	-	TRBJ2-7	TGCGCCAGCAGCCAAGTCACAGAGTACGAGCAGTACTTC	CASSQVTEYEQYF
-	TRBV7-9	-	TRBJ2-7	TGTGCCAGCACCGCGGCGCGCGAGCAGTACTTC	CASTAAREQYF
-	TRBV9	-	TRBJ1-5	TGTGCCAGCAGCGTAGGAGGGAGTGTTGAGCAGCCCCAGCATTTT	CASSVGGSVEQPQHF
-	TRBV6-6	TRBD2	TRBJ2-1	TGTGCCAGCGGGACCTTAGCGGGAGGTTTCGGCAATGAGCAGTTCTTC	CASGTLAGGFGNEQFF
-	TRBV6-5	-	TRBJ2-5	TGTGCCAGCAGTTACTCGATGACGAAGACCCAGTACTTC	CASSYSMTKTQYF
-	TRBV7-9	TRBD2	TRBJ2-1	TGTGCCAGCAGCCTCCAAGCGGGAGCTTCCTACAATGAGCAGTTCTTC	CASSLQAGASYNEQFF
-	TRBV10-3	TRBD2	TRBJ2-1	TGTGCCATCAGTGAGTCGTCTAGCGGCTACAATGAGCAGTTCTTC	CAISESSSGYNEQFF
-	TRBV7-9	-	TRBJ2-1	TGTGCCAGCAGCTTAGGATGGGGACGAGACTCCTACAATGAGCAGTTCTTC	CASSLGWGRDSYNEQFF
-	TRBV7-3	-	TRBJ2-1	TGTGCCAGCAGCGACAGTTACAATGAGCAGTTCTTC	CASSDSYNEQFF
-	TRBV6-5	TRBD1	TRBJ2-1	TGTGCCAGCAGTACCGGGACAGGGATGTCCAATGAGCAGTTCTTC	CASSTGTGMSNEQFF
once	TRBV30	-	TRBJ2-3	TGTGCCTGGAGTGTACCGGCCAGCAACACAGATACGCAGTATTTT	CAWSVPASNTDTQYF
-	TRBV29-1	TRBD2	TRBJ2-5	TGCAGCGTTGAACTACTAGCGGTCCTCAAGAAGACCCAGTACTTC	CSVELLAVLKKTQYF
-	TRBV4-3	TRBD1	TRBJ2-7	TGCGCCAGCAGCCAGGACAGGTCATCCCTCTACGAGCAGTACTTC	CASSQDRSSLYEQYF
-	TRBV5-1	TRBD1	TRBJ1-2	TGCGCCAGCAGCTTGATGGACAGGCAGTTCTATGGCTACACCTTC	CASSLMDRQFYGYTF
-	TRBV9	-	TRBJ2-6	TGTGCCAGCACCACTAGAGGGGGATCCGGGGCCAACGTCCTGACTTTC	CASTTRGGSGANVLTF
-	TRBV6-6	TRBD1	TRBJ2-1	TGTGCCAGCAGTTACCCTGACAGGGACGAGCAGTTCTTC	CASSYPDRDEQFF
-	TRBV7-9	TRBD1	TRBJ2-5	TGTGCCAGCAGCTTCGGACAGGGAGATCAAGAGACCCAGTACTTC	CASSFGQGDQETQYF
-	TRBV7-9	TRBD2	TRBJ2-2	TGTGCCAGTCTTCCTAGCGGGAGGGGGATCACCGGGGAGCTGTTTTTT	CASLPSGRGITGELFF
-	TRBV9	-	TRBJ2-2	TGTGCCTCCCCGATAGGACGCGGGGAGCTGTTTTTT	CASPIGRGELFF
once	TRBV27	-	TRBJ2-3	TGTGCCAGCAGGCCTAGCACAGATACGCAGTATTTT	CASRPSTDTQYF
-	TRBV5-4	TRBD2	TRBJ2-1	TGTGCCAGCAGCTGGACTAGCGGCCACAATGAGCAGTTCTTC	CASSWTSGHNEQFF
-	TRBV27	-	TRBJ2-7	TGTGCCAGCAGTACCGTTGGTTTCCCCTACGAGCAGTACTTC	CASSTVGFPYEQYF
-	TRBV18	-	TRBJ1-1	TGTGCCAGCTCACCAGGGTCCACTGAAGCTTTCTTT	CASSPGSTEAFF
-	TRBV5-6	TRBD1	TRBJ1-2	TGTGCCAGCAGCTTGGCCTCCGGGACAGGGATCTATGGCTACACCTTC	CASSLASGTGIYGYTF
-	TRBV9	-	TRBJ2-1	TGTGCCAGCAGCGTAGACGGCAATGAGCAGTTCTTC	CASSVDGNEQFF
-	TRBV6-5	TRBD1	TRBJ2-3	TGTGCCAGCAGTTACGGGGACAGGGCAGATACGCAGTATTTT	CASSYGDRADTQYF
-	TRBV5-1	TRBD1	TRBJ2-3	TGCGCCAGCAGCTGGACAGGGGGCCTTTGGGAGGGAGATACGCAGTATTTT	CASSWTGGLWEGDTQYF
-	TRBV2	TRBD1	TRBJ2-7	TGTGCCAGCAGCGGGACAGTGTCCTACGAGCAGTACTTC	CASSGTVSYEQYF
-	TRBV6-1	-	TRBJ1-1	TGTGCCAGCAGTGAATGGGGCGGTTACCTGGACACTGAAGCTTTCTTT	CASSEWGGYLDTEAFF
-	TRBV27	TRBD2	TRBJ2-2	TGTGCCAGCAGTCCGGGGGGGCGGAGCAGTAAGAACACCGGGGAGCTGTTTTTT	CASSPGGRSSKNTGELFF
-	TRBV19	-	TRBJ2-1	TGTGCCAGTAGTATAGCTGGTAGCTCCGATGAGCAGTTCTTC	CASSIAGSSDEQFF
-	TRBV27	-	TRBJ1-5	TGTGCCAGCAGTAATAACCCCAATCAGCCCCAGCATTTT	CASSNNPNQPQHF
-	TRBV6-5	TRBD1	TRBJ1-1	TGTGCCAGCAGTTACTCGGGACCAGGGGGGACTGAAGCTTTCTTT	CASSYSGPGGTEAFF
-	TRBV28	-	TRBJ2-1	TGTGCCAGCACCCTGGGTAGCACCCCTGAGCAGTTCTTC	CASTLGSTPEQFF
-	TRBV16	-	TRBJ2-3	TGTGCCAGCAGCCAACCCTTCAAACTTGGAGATACGCAGTATTTT	CASSQPFKLGDTQYF
-	TRBV7-9	TRBD2	TRBJ2-1	TGTGCCAGCAGCGATAGCGGGGGGCTCCTGGAGCAGTTCTTC	CASSDSGGLLEQFF
-	TRBV7-9	-	TRBJ2-1	TGTGCCAGCAGCCCGTGGTCCTCCTACAATGAGCAGTTCTTC	CASSPWSSYNEQFF
-	TRBV7-8	-	TRBJ2-2	TGTGCCAGCAGCTTAGAGTTCGGCGGGGAGCTGTTTTTT	CASSLEFGGELFF
-	TRBV29-1	TRBD2	TRBJ2-1	TGCAGCGTTGAAGATCCCCGGACTAGCGGAAGCTCCTACAATGAGCAGTTCTTC	CSVEDPRTSGSSYNEQFF
-	TRBV29-1	-	TRBJ1-2	TGCAGCGTTGAAGAAGGAACACCGAGCTACACCTTC	CSVEEGTPSYTF